These T cell receptor beta chains were read from a single sample in a study of shared clonotypes between healthy human individuals. Here immunoSEQ multiplex PCR was the method, and the copy in TCRdb shows in-frame clones only, minus some. This sample yields 550,000 to 800,000 clones, of which roughly 87% are seen a single time; approximately 35% belongs to the top ten. Material: memory CD8+ T cells from PBMCs. The receptor set was obtained from a young man in good health. Some clones in this sample may be carry-over from other donors' samples. Both conserved end residues are part of each CDR3. D genes are given only for firm matches. For some rows the clone size is stated as once, few or many, or as a class when expanded; others skip it.

>TRBJ1-4|-|TRBV28|-
CASSLGGGAEFF
TGTGCCAGCAGTTTAGGGGGGGGCGCCGAGTTTTTT
>TRBJ2-5|TRBD1|TRBV5-6|once
CASSLWLRQGALETQYF
TGTGCCAGCAGCTTGTGGTTAAGGCAGGGGGCTTTAGAGACCCAGTACTTC
>TRBJ2-1|-|TRBV30|-
CAWRAGLLVPRRNEQFF
TGTGCCTGGAGAGCCGGGTTACTGGTCCCGCGACGGAATGAGCAGTTCTTC
>TRBJ1-1|-|TRBV15|once
CATSSQPIWTESKNTEAFF
TGTGCCACCAGCTCCCAGCCAATTTGGACAGAGTCGAAGAACACTGAAGCTTTCTTT
>TRBJ1-2|-|TRBV19|-
CASRAIAGGIGYTF
TGTGCCAGTAGGGCAATTGCGGGGGGGATAGGCTACACCTTC
>TRBJ2-7|-|TRBV11-1|-
CASSQTLDLIEQYF
TGTGCCAGCAGCCAGACCCTGGATTTAATTGAGCAGTACTTC
>TRBJ2-7|-|TRBV9|-
CASSVVPDLIMGEQYF
TGTGCCAGCAGCGTAGTCCCGGACCTTATCATGGGTGAGCAGTACTTC
>TRBJ2-1|TRBD1|TRBV7-9|-
CASSRRIGRTGALDEQFF
TGTGCCAGCAGTCGCAGGATCGGGCGGACAGGGGCGTTGGATGAGCAGTTCTTC
>TRBJ2-7|-|TRBV5-6|-
CASSLGQGGAEQYF
TGTGCCAGCAGCTTGGGACAGGGAGGGGCCGAGCAGTACTTC
>TRBJ1-6|-|TRBV6-5|few
CASRDSSRNSPLHF
TGTGCCAGCAGGGATTCTAGCAGGAATTCACCCCTCCACTTT
>TRBJ2-1|TRBD2|TRBV7-2|-
CASSPPGGEQFF
TGTGCCAGCAGCCCTCCGGGAGGGGAGCAGTTCTTC
>TRBJ2-7|-|TRBV7-9|-
CASSLGIVEQYF
TGTGCCAGCAGCTTGGGTATAGTCGAGCAGTACTTC
>TRBJ2-1|-|TRBV9|-
CASRGDNEQFF
TGTGCCAGCAGAGGAGACAATGAGCAGTTCTTC
>TRBJ2-7|TRBD2|TRBV6-5|-
CASSNQIAGAREQYF
TGTGCCAGCAGTAACCAGATAGCGGGAGCGCGCGAGCAGTACTTC
>TRBJ2-1|-|TRBV6-5|-
CASSYSSGDNEQFF
TGTGCCAGCAGTTACTCATCCGGGGACAATGAGCAGTTCTTC
>TRBJ2-3|TRBD2|TRBV27|-
CASSPSLAGVTDTQYF
TGTGCCAGCAGTCCGTCCCTAGCGGGAGTAACAGATACGCAGTATTTT
>TRBJ2-7|-|TRBV27|-
CASSPSWQGRYEQYF
TGTGCCAGCAGTCCTTCTTGGCAGGGCAGATACGAGCAGTACTTC
>TRBJ2-7|-|TRBV27|-
CASSSSTHRDPVPEQYF
TGTGCCAGCAGTTCGTCGACTCATCGGGACCCGGTTCCGGAGCAGTACTTC
>TRBJ1-5|-|TRBV15|-
CATNTVRTAQPQHF
TGTGCCACCAACACAGTACGGACAGCTCAGCCCCAGCATTTT
>TRBJ2-2|-|TRBV11-3|-
CASSYEPGELFF
TGTGCCAGCAGCTACGAGCCCGGGGAGCTGTTTTTT
>TRBJ2-1|TRBD2|TRBV27|-
CASSGGDRALAYNEQFF
TGTGCCAGCAGTGGGGGGGACCGAGCGTTGGCCTACAATGAGCAGTTCTTC
>TRBJ2-1|TRBD2|TRBV7-9|-
CASSLIAGVMPFF
TGTGCCAGCAGCTTAATAGCGGGAGTAATGCCGTTCTTC